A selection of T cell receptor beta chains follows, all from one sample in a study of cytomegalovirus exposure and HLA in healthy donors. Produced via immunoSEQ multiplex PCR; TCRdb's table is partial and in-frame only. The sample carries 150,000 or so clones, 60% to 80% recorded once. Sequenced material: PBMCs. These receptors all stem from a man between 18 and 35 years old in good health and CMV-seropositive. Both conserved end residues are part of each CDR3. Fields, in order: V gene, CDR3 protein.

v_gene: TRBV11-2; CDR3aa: CASSLQEKLFF
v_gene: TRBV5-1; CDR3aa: CASSQTGHHQETQYF
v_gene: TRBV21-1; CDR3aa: CASSSRDRGTGELFF
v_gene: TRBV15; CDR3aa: CATSRSGQGGYTF
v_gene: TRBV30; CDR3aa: CAWSPGTSGSGVQYF
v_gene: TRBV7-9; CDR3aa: CASSEQGAMQPQHF
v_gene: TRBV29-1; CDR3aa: CSVRGVRGSGTGELFF
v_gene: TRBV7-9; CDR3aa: CASSRQGSYNSPLHF
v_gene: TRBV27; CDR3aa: CASSFRVRSGTQYF
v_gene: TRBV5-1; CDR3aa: CASSRDSSYNEQFF
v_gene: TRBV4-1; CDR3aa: CASSQYITGTVYNEQFF
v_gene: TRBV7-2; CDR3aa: CASSFGSGRSLEQYF
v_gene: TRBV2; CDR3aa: CASGDRGRDTQYF
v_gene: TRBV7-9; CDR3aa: CASSAGTNTEAFF
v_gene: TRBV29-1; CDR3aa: CSVDRGQSSYNEQFF
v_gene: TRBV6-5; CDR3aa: CASSRQGGDGYTF
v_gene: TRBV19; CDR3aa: CASSVQGVVSGNTIYF
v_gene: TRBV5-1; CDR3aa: CASSPGTETFNEKLFF
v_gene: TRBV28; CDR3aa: CASSLTIAGYTF
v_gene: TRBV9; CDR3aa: CASSVDSAGVGLNTF
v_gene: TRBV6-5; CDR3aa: CASSYTTREPGYEQYF
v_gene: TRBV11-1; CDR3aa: CASSPGDSLNTEAFF